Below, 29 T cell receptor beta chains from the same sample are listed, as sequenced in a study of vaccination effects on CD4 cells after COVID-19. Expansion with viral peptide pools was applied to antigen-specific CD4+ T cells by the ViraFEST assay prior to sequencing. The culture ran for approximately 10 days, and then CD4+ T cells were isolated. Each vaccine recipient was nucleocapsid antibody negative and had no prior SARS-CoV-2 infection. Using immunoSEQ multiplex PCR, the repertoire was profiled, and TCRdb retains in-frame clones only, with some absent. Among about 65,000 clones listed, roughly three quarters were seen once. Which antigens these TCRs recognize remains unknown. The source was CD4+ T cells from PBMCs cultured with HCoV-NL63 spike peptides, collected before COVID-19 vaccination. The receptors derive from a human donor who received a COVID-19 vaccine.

Written as DNA, the CDR3 is TGTGCCAGTCGAGAGGTTTCAGGGGCCAACGTCCTGACTTTC. Translation: CASREVSGANVLTF. The chain couples TRBV19 to TRBJ2-6, with no clear D. Germline assignment: CDR1 LNHDA and CDR2 SQIVND (reference sequence). V dropped 8 bases and J dropped 4 bases, with 12 bases sitting between them. The CDR3 has 14 residues.

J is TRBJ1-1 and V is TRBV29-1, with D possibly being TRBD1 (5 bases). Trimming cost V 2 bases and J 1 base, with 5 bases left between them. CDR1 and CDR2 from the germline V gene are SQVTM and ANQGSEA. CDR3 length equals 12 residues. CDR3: CSVERGNTEAFF. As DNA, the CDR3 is TGCAGCGTTGAAAGGGGGAACACTGAAGCTTTCTTT.

CDR3 nucleotides: TGTGCCAGCAGCTTCACCGGACAGGGGTCCTACAATGAGCAGTTCTTC. Its protein product is CASSFTGQGSYNEQFF. The chain uses TRBV7-2 and TRBJ2-1, with 9 bases matching TRBD1. Germline CDR1 and CDR2: SGHTA and FQGNSA. CDR3 length equals 16 residues. V lost 3 bases and J lost 1; bases outside the gene matches: 4.

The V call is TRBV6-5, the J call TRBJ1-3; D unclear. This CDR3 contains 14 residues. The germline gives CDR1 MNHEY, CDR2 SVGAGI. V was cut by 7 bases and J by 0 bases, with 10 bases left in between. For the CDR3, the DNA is TGTGCCAGCATGGAATCCCACTCTGGAAACACCATATATTTT. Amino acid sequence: CASMESHSGNTIYF.

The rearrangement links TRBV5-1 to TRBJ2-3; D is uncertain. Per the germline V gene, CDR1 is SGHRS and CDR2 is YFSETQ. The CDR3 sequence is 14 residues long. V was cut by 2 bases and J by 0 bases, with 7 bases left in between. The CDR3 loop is CASSFGPSTDTQYF. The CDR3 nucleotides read TGCGCCAGCAGCTTCGGGCCCAGCACAGATACGCAGTATTTT.

The CDR3 is CASSSTRGIGEKLFF. Here the CDR3 DNA reads TGTGCCAGCAGCTCTACCCGGGGAATTGGTGAAAAACTGTTTTTT. The gene calls are TRBV11-2 and TRBJ1-4, with D unresolved. The germline V gene has CDR1 SGHAT and CDR2 FQNNGV. CDR3 length: 15 amino acids. V gave up 4 bases and J gave up 7 bases, with 16 bases separating them.

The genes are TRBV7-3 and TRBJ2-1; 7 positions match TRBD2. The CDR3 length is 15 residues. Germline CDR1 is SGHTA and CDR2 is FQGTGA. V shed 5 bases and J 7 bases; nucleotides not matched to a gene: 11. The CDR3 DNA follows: TGTGCCAGCAGCCTCGACGGGGCAGCGGGGAATGAGCAGTTCTTC. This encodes CASSLDGAAGNEQFF. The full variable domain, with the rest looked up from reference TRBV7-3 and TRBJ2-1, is GAGVSQTPSNKVTEKGKYVELRCDPISGHTALYWYRQSLGQGPEFLIYFQGTGAADDSGLPNDRFFAVRPEGSVSTLKIQRTERGDSAVYLCASSLDGAAGNEQFFGPGTRLTVL.

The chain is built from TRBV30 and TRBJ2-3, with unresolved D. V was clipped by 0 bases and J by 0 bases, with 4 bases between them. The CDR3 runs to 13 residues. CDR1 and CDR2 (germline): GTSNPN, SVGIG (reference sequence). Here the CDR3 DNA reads TGTGCCTGGAGTGTACCAAGCACAGATACGCAGTATTTT. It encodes CAWSVPSTDTQYF.

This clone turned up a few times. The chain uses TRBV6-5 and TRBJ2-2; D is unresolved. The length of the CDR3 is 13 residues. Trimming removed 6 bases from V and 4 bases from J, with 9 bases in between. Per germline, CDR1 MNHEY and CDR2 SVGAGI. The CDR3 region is CASRFVGTGELFF. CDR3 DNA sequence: TGTGCCAGCAGATTCGTGGGCACCGGGGAGCTGTTTTTT.

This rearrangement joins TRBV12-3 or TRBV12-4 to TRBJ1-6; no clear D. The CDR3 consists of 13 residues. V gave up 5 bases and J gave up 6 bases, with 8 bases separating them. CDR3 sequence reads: CASSMIVNSPLHF. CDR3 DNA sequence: TGTGCCAGCAGTATGATCGTTAATTCACCCCTCCACTTT.

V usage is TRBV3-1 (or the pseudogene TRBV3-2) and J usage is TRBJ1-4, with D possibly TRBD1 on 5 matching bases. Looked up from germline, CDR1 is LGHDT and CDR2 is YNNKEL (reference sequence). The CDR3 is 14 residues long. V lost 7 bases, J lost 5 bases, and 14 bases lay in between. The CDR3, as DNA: TGTGCCAGCAAGGTGTCGGGGGGAAATGAAAAACTGTTTTTT. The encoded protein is CASKVSGGNEKLFF.

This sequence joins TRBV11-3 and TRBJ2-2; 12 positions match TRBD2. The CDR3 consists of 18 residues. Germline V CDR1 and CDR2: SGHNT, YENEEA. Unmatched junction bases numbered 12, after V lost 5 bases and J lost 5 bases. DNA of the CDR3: TGTGCCAGCAGCGTTTCTAGCGGGGGGGCGTCTAGGACCGGGGAGCTGTTTTTT. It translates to CASSVSSGGASRTGELFF.

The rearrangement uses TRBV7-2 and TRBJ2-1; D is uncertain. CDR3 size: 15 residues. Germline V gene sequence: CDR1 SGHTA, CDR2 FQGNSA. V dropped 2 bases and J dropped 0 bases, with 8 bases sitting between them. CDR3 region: CASSLLGSSYNEQFF. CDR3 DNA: TGTGCCAGCAGCTTATTGGGCAGCTCCTACAATGAGCAGTTCTTC.

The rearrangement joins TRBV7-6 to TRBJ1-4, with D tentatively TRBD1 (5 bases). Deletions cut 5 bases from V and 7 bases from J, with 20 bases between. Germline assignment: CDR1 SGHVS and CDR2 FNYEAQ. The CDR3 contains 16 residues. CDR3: CASSPGGGRASEKLFF. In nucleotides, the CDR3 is TGTGCCAGCAGCCCAGGCGGGGGGAGGGCTAGTGAAAAACTGTTTTTT.

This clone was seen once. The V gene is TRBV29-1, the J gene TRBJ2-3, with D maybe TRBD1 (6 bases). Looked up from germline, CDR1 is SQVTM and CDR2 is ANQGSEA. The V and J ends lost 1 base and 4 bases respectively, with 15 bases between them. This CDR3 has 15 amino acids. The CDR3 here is CSVEVTRGAADTQYF. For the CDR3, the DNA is TGCAGCGTTGAAGTAACCAGGGGCGCAGCAGATACGCAGTATTTT.

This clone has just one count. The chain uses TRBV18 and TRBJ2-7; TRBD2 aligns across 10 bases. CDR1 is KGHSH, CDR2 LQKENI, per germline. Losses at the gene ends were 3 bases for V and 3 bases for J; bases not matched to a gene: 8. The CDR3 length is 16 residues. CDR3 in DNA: TGTGCCAGCTCACCCTCTCAGCGGGGGGGCGACTACGAGCAGTACGTC. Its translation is CASSPSQRGGDYEQYV.

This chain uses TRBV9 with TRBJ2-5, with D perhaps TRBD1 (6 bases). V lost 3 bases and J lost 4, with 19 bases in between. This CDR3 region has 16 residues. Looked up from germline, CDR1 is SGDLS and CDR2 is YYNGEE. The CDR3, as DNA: TGTGCCAGCAGCGCCTTATCAGGGGTTTTGGGAGAGACCCAGTACTTC. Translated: CASSALSGVLGETQYF.

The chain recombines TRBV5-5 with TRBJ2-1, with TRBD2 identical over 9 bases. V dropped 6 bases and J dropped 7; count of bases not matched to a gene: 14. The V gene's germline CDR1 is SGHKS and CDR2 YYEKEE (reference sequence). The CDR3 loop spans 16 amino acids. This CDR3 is CASNKEGRGGKNEQFF. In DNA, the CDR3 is TGTGCCAGCAACAAAGAGGGGCGGGGGGGCAAGAATGAGCAGTTCTTC.

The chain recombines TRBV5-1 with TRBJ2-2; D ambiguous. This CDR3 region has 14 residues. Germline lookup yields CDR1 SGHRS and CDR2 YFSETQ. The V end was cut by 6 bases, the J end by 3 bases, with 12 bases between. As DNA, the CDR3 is TGCGCCAGCAACGATCGGGCGGACACCGGGGAGCTGTTTTTT. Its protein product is CASNDRADTGELFF. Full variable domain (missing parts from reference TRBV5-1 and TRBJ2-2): KAGVTQTPRYLIKTRGQQVTLSCSPISGHRSVSWYQQTPGQGLQFLFEYFSETQRNKGNFPGRFSGRQFSNSRSEMNVSTLELGDSALYLCASNDRADTGELFFGEGSRLTVL.

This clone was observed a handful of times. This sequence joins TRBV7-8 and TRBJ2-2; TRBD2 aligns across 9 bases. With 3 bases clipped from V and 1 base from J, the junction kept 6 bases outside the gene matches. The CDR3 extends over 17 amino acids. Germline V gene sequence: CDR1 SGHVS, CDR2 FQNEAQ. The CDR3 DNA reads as TGTGCCAGCAGCTTCATTAGCGGGGGAAAGAACACCGGGGAGCTGTTTTTT. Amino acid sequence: CASSFISGGKNTGELFF.

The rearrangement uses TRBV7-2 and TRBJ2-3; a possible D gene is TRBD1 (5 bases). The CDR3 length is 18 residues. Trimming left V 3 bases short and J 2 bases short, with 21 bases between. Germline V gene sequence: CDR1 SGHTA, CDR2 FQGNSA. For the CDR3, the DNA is TGTGCCAGCAGCTTTAGGGGCCCGCCTTTATTCGTCACAGATACGCAGTATTTT. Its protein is CASSFRGPPLFVTDTQYF.

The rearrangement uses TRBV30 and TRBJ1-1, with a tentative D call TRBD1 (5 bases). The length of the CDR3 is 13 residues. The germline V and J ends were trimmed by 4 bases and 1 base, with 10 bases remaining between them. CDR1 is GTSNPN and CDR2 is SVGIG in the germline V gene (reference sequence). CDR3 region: CAWTGQANTEAFF. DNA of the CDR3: TGTGCCTGGACAGGGCAGGCGAACACTGAAGCTTTCTTT.

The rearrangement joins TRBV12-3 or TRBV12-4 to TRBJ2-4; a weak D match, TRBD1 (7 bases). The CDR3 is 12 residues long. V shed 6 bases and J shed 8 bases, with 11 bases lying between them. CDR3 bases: TGTGCCAGCAGGGAGGGGGCGGACATTCAGTACTTC. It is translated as CASREGADIQYF.

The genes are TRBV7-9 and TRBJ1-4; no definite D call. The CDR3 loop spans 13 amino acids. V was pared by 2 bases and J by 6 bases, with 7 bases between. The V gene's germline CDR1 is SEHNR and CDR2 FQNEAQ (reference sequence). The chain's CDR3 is CASSLTLHEKLFF. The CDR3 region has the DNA TGTGCCAGCAGCTTAACTTTACATGAAAAACTGTTTTTT. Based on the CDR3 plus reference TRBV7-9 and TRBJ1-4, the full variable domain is DTGVSQNPRHKITKRGQNVTFRCDPISEHNRLYWYRQTLGQGPEFLTYFQNEAQLEKSRLLSDRFSAERPKGSFSTLEIQRTEQGDSAMYLCASSLTLHEKLFFGSGTQLSVL.

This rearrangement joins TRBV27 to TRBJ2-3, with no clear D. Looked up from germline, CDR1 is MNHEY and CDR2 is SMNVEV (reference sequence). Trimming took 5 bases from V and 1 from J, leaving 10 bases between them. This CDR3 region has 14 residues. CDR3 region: CASSIPGRTDTQYF. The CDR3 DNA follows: TGTGCCAGCAGTATTCCGGGTCGCACAGATACGCAGTATTTT.

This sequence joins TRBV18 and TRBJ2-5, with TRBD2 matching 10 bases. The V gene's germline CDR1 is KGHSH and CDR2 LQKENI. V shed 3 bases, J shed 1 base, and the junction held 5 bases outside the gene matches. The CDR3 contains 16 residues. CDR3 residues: CASSPLTSGAQETQYF. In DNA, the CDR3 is TGTGCCAGCTCACCCTTAACTAGCGGGGCCCAAGAGACCCAGTACTTC.

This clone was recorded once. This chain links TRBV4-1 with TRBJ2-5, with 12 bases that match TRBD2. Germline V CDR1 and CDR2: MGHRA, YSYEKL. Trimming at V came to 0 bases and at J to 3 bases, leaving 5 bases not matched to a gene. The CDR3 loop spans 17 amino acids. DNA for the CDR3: TGCGCCAGCAGCCAAGATAGAGGACTAGCGGGGAAAGAGACCCAGTACTTC. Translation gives CASSQDRGLAGKETQYF.

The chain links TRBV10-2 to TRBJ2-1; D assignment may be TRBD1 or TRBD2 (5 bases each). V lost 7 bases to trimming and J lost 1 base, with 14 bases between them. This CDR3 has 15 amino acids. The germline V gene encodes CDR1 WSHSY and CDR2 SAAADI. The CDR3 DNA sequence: TGCGCCAGCACAAGGAACGGGGCTTCCTACAATGAGCAGTTCTTC. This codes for CASTRNGASYNEQFF.

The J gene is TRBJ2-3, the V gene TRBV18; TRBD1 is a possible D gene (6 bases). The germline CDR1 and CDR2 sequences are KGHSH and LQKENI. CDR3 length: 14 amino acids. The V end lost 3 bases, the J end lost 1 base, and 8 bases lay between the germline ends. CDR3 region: CASSPEGGTDTQYF. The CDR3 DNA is TGTGCCAGCTCACCCGAGGGGGGCACAGATACGCAGTATTTT.